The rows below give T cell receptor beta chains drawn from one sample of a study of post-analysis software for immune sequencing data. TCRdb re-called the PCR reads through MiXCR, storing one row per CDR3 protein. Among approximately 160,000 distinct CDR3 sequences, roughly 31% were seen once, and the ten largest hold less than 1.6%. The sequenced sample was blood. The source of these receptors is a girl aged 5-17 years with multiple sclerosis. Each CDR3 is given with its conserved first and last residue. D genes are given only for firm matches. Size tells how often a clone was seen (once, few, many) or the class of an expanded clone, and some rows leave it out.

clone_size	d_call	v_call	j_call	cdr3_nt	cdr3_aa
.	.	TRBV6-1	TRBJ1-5	TGTGCCAGCAGTGGGGGACACCTTAGCAATCAGCCCCAGCATTTT	CASSGGHLSNQPQHF
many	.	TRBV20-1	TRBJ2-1	TGCAGTGCTATTCATAGAAGCTCCTACAGTGAGCAGTTCTTC	CSAIHRSSYSEQFF
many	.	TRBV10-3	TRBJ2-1	TGTGCCATCAGTGACAGGGGTAATGAGCAGTTCTTC	CAISDRGNEQFF
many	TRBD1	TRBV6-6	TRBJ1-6	TGTGCCAGCTGGGACAGCTCAAATTCACCCCTCCACTTT	CASWDSSNSPLHF
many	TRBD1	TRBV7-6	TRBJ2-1	TGTGCCAGCAGCTTAGCGGTCGAGGACAGGGGTTTCAATGAGCAGTTCTTC	CASSLAVEDRGFNEQFF
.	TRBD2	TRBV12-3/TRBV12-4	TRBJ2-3	TGTGCCGGCAATAGACTAGCGGGCCCAGATACGCAGTATTTT	CAGNRLAGPDTQYF
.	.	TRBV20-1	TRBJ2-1	TGCAGTGCTAGGGCGGGGCATAGCTCCTGCAATGAGCAGTTCTTC	CSARAGHSSCNEQFF
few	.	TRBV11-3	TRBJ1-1	TGTGCCAGCAGCCCCGACGGAGGTAACACTGAAGCTTTCTTT	CASSPDGGNTEAFF
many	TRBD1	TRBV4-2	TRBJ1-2	TGTGCCAGCAGCCCCGGACAGGCCCTGCTCTATGGCTACACCTTC	CASSPGQALLYGYTF
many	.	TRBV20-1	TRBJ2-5	TGCAGTGCTAGTACTACCCGGGAGCGGCAAGAGACCCAGTACTTC	CSASTTRERQETQYF
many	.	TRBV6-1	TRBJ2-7	TGTGCCAGCAGTGACAACTACGAGCAGTACTTC	CASSDNYEQYF
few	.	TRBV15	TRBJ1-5	TGTGCCACCAGCAGAGATTTAACAGATTATAGCAATCAGCCCCAGCATTTT	CATSRDLTDYSNQPQHF
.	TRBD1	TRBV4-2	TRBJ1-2	TGTGCCTGCAGCCAAGACCGGACAGGGCATGGCTACACCTTC	CACSQDRTGHGYTF
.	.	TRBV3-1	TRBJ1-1	TGTGCCGGCAGCTTATCTTTACAGAACACTGAAGCTTTCTTT	CAGSLSLQNTEAFF
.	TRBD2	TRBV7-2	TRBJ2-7	TGTGCCAGCAGCTTAGCGGTTAGCGGGATCGACGAGCAGTACTTC	CASSLAVSGIDEQYF
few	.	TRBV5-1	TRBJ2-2	TGCGCCAGCAGCTTGGGCTCTGCGTCCGGGGAGCTGTTTTTT	CASSLGSASGELFF
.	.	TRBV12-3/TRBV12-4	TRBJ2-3	TGTGCCAGCAGTTTAGCGGCGGGGACAGATACGCAGTATTTT	CASSLAAGTDTQYF
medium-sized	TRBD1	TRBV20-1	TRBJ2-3	TGCAGTGCCCATAACTCAGGGGGCCCGACAGATACGCAGTATTTT	CSAHNSGGPTDTQYF
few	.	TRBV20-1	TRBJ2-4	TGCAGTGCTAGAGAGGGTGCGAGGGAAATGAGGGCCTTC	CSAREGAREMRAF
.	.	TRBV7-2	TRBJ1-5	TGTACCAGCAGCTTAGCGTCGGCAGTAAATCAGCCCCAGCATTTT	CTSSLASAVNQPQHF
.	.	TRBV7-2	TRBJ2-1	TGTGCCAGCAGCCCCAGCTTGACTGGGGGCAATGAGCAGTTCTTC	CASSPSLTGGNEQFF
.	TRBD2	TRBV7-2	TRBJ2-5	TGTGCCAGCGGCCAGAGCGGGAGAGAGACCCAGTACTTC	CASGQSGRETQYF
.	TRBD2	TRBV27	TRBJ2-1	TGTGCCAGCAGTTTCACACTAGCGTCTTTGGGCAATGAGCAGTTCTTC	CASSFTLASLGNEQFF
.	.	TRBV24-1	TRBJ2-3	TGTGCCACCAGTGATGATTTCGGCGGAATCACAGATACGCAGTATTTT	CATSDDFGGITDTQYF
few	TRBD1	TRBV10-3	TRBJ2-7	TGTGCCATCAGTGAAACCCGGGACAGCTCCTACGAGCAGTACTTC	CAISETRDSSYEQYF
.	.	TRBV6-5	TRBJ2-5	TGTGCCAGCAATCCGACCTCGATTTTTCCTATGGAGACCCAGTACTTC	CASNPTSIFPMETQYF
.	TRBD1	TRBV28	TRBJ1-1	TGTGCCAGCAGTTTTGGAGGACAGGGGAACACTGAAGCTTTCTTT	CASSFGGQGNTEAFF
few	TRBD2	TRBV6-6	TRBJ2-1	TGTGCCAGCAGTTACGGGACTAGCGGGAGGGTCAATGAGCAGTTCTTC	CASSYGTSGRVNEQFF
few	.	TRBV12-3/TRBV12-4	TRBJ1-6	TGTGCCAGCAGCCAGGGCGCCGTTCTGAGATCACCCCTCCACTTT	CASSQGAVLRSPLHF
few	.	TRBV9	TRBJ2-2	TGTGCCAGCAGCGTAGGGCGGCCGGGCACCGGGGAGCTGTTTTTT	CASSVGRPGTGELFF
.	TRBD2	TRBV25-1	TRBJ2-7	TGTGCCAGCAGGAGCGGGAGGGCTTACGAGCAGTACTTC	CASRSGRAYEQYF
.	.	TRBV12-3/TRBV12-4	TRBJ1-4	TGTGCCAGCAGTTTTCAGACAGCAAATGAAAAACTGTTTTTT	CASSFQTANEKLFF
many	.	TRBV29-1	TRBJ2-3	TGCAGCGTTGAACTAGAGTGGAGGACAGATACGCAGTATTTT	CSVELEWRTDTQYF
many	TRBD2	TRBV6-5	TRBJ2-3	TGTGCCAGCAGGTTGAGCGGGAGTGGAGATACGCAGTATTTT	CASRLSGSGDTQYF
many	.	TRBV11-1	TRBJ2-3	TGTGCCAGCAGCTTACGACAAGAAGGGCAGTATTTT	CASSLRQEGQYF
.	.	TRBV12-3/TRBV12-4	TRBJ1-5	TGTGCCAGCAGGTTCAGGGTGCAGCCCCAGCATTTT	CASRFRVQPQHF
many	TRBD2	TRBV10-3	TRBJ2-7	TGTGCCATCACCGGGGGGGACCACGAGCAGTACTTC	CAITGGDHEQYF
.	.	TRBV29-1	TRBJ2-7	TGCAGCGTTGCAGGTTCCTGCGAGCAGTACTTC	CSVAGSCEQYF
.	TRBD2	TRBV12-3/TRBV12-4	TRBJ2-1	TGTGCCAGCAGACAACTAGCGGGAGGGTACAGTGAGCAGTTCTTC	CASRQLAGGYSEQFF
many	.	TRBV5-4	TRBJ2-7	TGTGCCAGCAGCCAGGACAATGCGGTGATGACCTACGAGCAGTACTTC	CASSQDNAVMTYEQYF
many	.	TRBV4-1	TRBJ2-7	TGCGCCAGCAGCCAAGTGTCCTCCACCTACGAGCAGTACTTC	CASSQVSSTYEQYF
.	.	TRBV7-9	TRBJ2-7	TGTACCAGCAGCTTAGTCGGCGAGCAGTACTTC	CTSSLVGEQYF
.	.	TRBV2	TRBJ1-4	TGTGCCAGCAGTGAGACCGGGGAAAAACTGTTTTTT	CASSETGEKLFF
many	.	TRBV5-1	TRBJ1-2	TGCGCCAGCAGAATTGAAAGAGGTGGCTACACCTTC	CASRIERGGYTF
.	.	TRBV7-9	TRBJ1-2	TGTGCCAGCAGCTTAATGCAGGGTGGCTACACCTTC	CASSLMQGGYTF
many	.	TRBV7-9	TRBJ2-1	TGTGCCAGCAGCCCCCCCGCCGACAATGAGCAGTTCTTC	CASSPPADNEQFF